Below are 26 T cell receptor beta chains sequenced from a single sample in a study of blood T cell repertoires in COVID-19. Profiling relied on immunoSEQ multiplex PCR, and the TCRdb table lists in-frame clones only, not all of them. Of about 100,000 clones in the sample, 80% to 90% are singletons; the top ten hold 2.7%. The sequencing input was PBMCs or T cells enriched from blood (not recorded which). Receptors originate from a woman in her forties or fifties who had recovered from COVID-19.

This clone was recorded a few times. This sample includes further DNA sequences coding for the same CDR3. This chain connects TRBV28 to TRBJ2-7; maybe TRBD2 (6 bases). The CDR3 spans 12 residues. Germline V gene sequence: CDR1 MDHEN, CDR2 SYDVKM. V gave up 5 bases and J gave up 3 bases, with 8 bases separating them. DNA of the CDR3: TGTGCCAGCAGTGGGGGGTTCTACGAGCAGTACTTC. It specifies CASSGGFYEQYF.

This clone is a singleton in its sample. The CDR3 loop reads CASSETRQETYEQYF. CDR3 coding DNA: TGTGCCAGCAGTGAAACTAGGCAGGAAACCTACGAGCAGTACTTC. The chain is built from TRBV6-1 and TRBJ2-7, with a weak D call TRBD2 (5 bases). CDR1 MNHNS and CDR2 SASEGT come from the germline V gene. The CDR3 consists of 15 residues. V was trimmed by 2 bases and J by 2 bases, leaving 13 bases between them.

The chain employs TRBV28 and TRBJ1-4; 7 bases are shared with TRBD1. J was trimmed by 6 bases and V by 6 bases; bases with no gene match: 7. Per the germline V gene, CDR1 is MDHEN and CDR2 is SYDVKM. The CDR3 contains 14 residues. The CDR3 DNA reads as TGTGCCAGCAGAAACGGGGACAGAGATGAAAAACTGTTTTTT. Translating it yields CASRNGDRDEKLFF. Full variable domain (remainder filled in from reference TRBV28 and TRBJ1-4): DVKVTQSSRYLVKRTGEKVFLECVQDMDHENMFWYRQDPGLGLRLIYFSYDVKMKEKGDIPEGYSVSREKKERFSLILESASTNQTSMYLCASRNGDRDEKLFFGSGTQLSVL.

This clone was found a few times. The chain has TRBV28 and TRBJ1-2, with 7 bases that match TRBD1. CDR3 length: 14 amino acids. The J segment lost 4 bases and the V segment lost 6 bases, leaving 8 bases of the junction unmatched. CDR1 is MDHEN, CDR2 SYDVKM, per germline. CDR3 sequence reads: CASSTQGEGYGYTF. The CDR3, as DNA: TGTGCCAGCAGCACCCAGGGGGAAGGCTATGGCTACACCTTC.

J is TRBJ2-7 and V is TRBV5-1, with TRBD2 identical over 9 bases. J was trimmed by 6 bases and V by 0 bases; bases with no gene match: 7. The CDR3 spans 15 residues. Germline V gene sequence: CDR1 SGHRS, CDR2 YFSETQ. The CDR3, as DNA: TGCGCCAGCAGCTTGGAACTAGCGGGCGTCGGCGAGCAGTACTTC. It encodes CASSLELAGVGEQYF.

The chain employs TRBV29-1 and TRBJ1-3; D ambiguous. V shed 0 bases and J shed 0 bases, with 12 bases lying between them. This CDR3 is built from 16 residues. The germline CDR1 and CDR2 sequences are SQVTM and ANQGSEA. The CDR3 nucleotides read TGCAGCGTTGAAGATCCATCGGGTTCCTCTGGAAACACCATATATTTT. It codes for CSVEDPSGSSGNTIYF.

The genes are TRBV6-5 and TRBJ2-1, with a weak D call TRBD2 (6 bases). With 8 bases removed from V and 4 bases from J, the gap between germline ends came to 21 bases. Germline V lookup: CDR1 MNHEY, CDR2 SVGAGI. The CDR3 is 16 residues long. In DNA form, the CDR3 reads TGTGCCAGCCGTTCCTCTGTGGCTAGCGCGTACAATGAGCAGTTCTTC. It codes for CASRSSVASAYNEQFF.

In its sample, this clone was seen once. The gene calls are TRBV28 and TRBJ1-3; 7 nucleotides align to TRBD1. Germline V gene data show CDR1 as MDHEN and CDR2 as SYDVKM. This CDR3 has 16 amino acids. Trimming cost V 7 bases and J 2 bases; bases outside gene matches: 11. CDR3 nucleotide sequence: TGTGCCAGCAAACGAGGGACAGAAGGAACTGGAAACACCATATATTTT. This gives the protein CASKRGTEGTGNTIYF.

Written as DNA, the CDR3 is TGTGCCAGCTCACCAAAACAGAACACCGGGGAGCTGTTTTTT. Translating gives CASSPKQNTGELFF. The rearrangement links TRBV18 to TRBJ2-2; D uncertain. CDR1 and CDR2 from the germline V gene are KGHSH and LQKENI. V was clipped by 2 bases and J by 1 base, with 5 bases between them. The CDR3 is made up of 14 amino acids.

The chain joins TRBV19 to TRBJ1-6; tentative D call: TRBD1 (5 bases). Per germline, CDR1 LNHDA and CDR2 SQIVND (reference sequence). CDR3 length: 13 amino acids. The germline V and J ends were trimmed by 10 bases and 6 bases, with 13 bases remaining between them. The CDR3 loop is CATRAESNSPLHF. The CDR3 coding sequence is TGTGCCACCAGGGCGGAGAGTAATTCACCCCTCCACTTT.

The chain joins TRBV28 to TRBJ2-7, with D possibly TRBD1 on 6 matching bases. The V and J ends lost 3 bases and 4 bases respectively, with 10 bases between them. Germline assignment: CDR1 MDHEN and CDR2 SYDVKM. The CDR3 consists of 13 residues. CDR3 nucleotide sequence: TGTGCCAGCAGTTTCCCCAGGGGATACGAGCAGTACTTC. Translated: CASSFPRGYEQYF.

The CDR3, as DNA: TGTGCCAGCAGTTCAGGGGGCTTTGAAAAACTGTTTTTT. It codes for CASSSGGFEKLFF. The rearrangement links TRBV7-6 to TRBJ1-4, with 8 bases lining up with TRBD1. This CDR3 is built from 13 residues. The germline CDR1 and CDR2 sequences are SGHVS and FNYEAQ. The V gene end was trimmed by 6 bases and the J gene end by 7 bases; junction bases not matched to a gene: 4. Full variable domain (outside the CDR3, taken from reference TRBV7-6 and TRBJ1-4): GAGVSQSPRYKVTKRGQDVALRCDPISGHVSLYWYRQALGQGPEFLTYFNYEAQQDKSGLPNDRFSAERPEGSISTLTIQRTEQRDSAMYRCASSSGGFEKLFFGSGTQLSVL.

This rearrangement joins TRBV30 to TRBJ1-6; 7 bases map to TRBD1. V lost 3 bases and J lost 6; bases outside the gene matches: 5. CDR1 GTSNPN and CDR2 SVGIG come from the germline V gene (reference sequence). CDR3 length: 14 residues. The CDR3 nucleotides are TGTGCCTGGAGGGGGGCAGGGGGTAATTCACCCCTCCACTTT. Translation: CAWRGAGGNSPLHF.

The chain's CDR3 is CASSPPDRVNQPQHF. The CDR3 DNA follows: TGTGCCAGCAGTCCACCCGACAGGGTCAATCAGCCCCAGCATTTT. The chain joins TRBV28 to TRBJ1-5; 7 bases agree with TRBD1. The CDR3 has 15 amino acids. In germline, CDR1 is MDHEN, CDR2 SYDVKM. The V segment lost 5 bases and the J segment 3 bases; nucleotides outside the gene matches: 7.

The rearrangement uses TRBV13 and TRBJ2-5, with TRBD1 matching 8 bases. Germline lookup yields CDR1 PRHDT and CDR2 FYEKMQ (reference sequence). V lost 4 bases to trimming and J lost 5 bases; unmatched junction nucleotides: 6. The CDR3 covers 14 residues. The CDR3 coding sequence is TGTGCCAGCAGCTCCGGACAGGGTGACGAGACCCAGTACTTC. Residues: CASSSGQGDETQYF.

The genes are TRBV28 and TRBJ1-4; tentative D call: TRBD1 (5 bases). CDR1 is MDHEN, CDR2 SYDVKM, per germline. Deletions cut 5 bases from V and 4 bases from J, with 14 bases between. The CDR3 is 15 amino acids. CDR3 sequence: CASSPGGDVNEKLFF. For the CDR3, the DNA is TGTGCCAGCAGTCCTGGGGGGGATGTTAATGAAAAACTGTTTTTT.

The chain is built from TRBV7-2 and TRBJ1-4; weak D call: TRBD1 (6 bases). V was clipped by 4 bases and J by 4 bases, with 10 bases between them. Per the germline V gene, CDR1 is SGHTA and CDR2 is FQGNSA. This CDR3 has 14 amino acids. The CDR3 DNA reads TGTGCCAGCAGCTCGACAGGAGTTAATGAAAAACTGTTTTTT. Translation gives CASSSTGVNEKLFF.

The chain joins TRBV19 to TRBJ2-5, with 8 bases aligning to TRBD1. CDR1 and CDR2 (germline): LNHDA, SQIVND (reference sequence). J gave up 5 bases and V 1 base, and 3 bases lay outside the gene matches. The CDR3 length is 14 residues. The CDR3 region has the DNA TGTGCCAGTAGTATAGGACAGGGGAGGGAGACCCAGTACTTC. Translating it yields CASSIGQGRETQYF.

The CDR3 nucleotides are TGTGCCAGCTCCCCCGGGTCAGACCTTACGAACACCGGGGAGCTGTTTTTT. Amino acid sequence: CASSPGSDLTNTGELFF. The rearrangement links TRBV18 to TRBJ2-2; D remains unclear. V lost 6 bases, J lost 0 bases, and 17 bases lay in between. The germline gives CDR1 KGHSH, CDR2 LQKENI. The CDR3 loop spans 17 amino acids.

The V call is TRBV30, the J call TRBJ2-7; D is possibly TRBD1 (6 bases). The length of the CDR3 is 16 residues. V lost 0 bases to trimming and J lost 0 bases, with 15 bases between them. Germline V gene sequence: CDR1 GTSNPN, CDR2 SVGIG (reference sequence). The CDR3 sequence is CAWSVLWGRVSYEQYF. CDR3 nucleotides: TGTGCCTGGAGTGTACTTTGGGGGCGGGTCTCCTACGAGCAGTACTTC.

The J gene is TRBJ1-1, the V gene TRBV19; D is perhaps TRBD1 (6 bases). CDR3 length: 12 amino acids. The V gene's germline CDR1 is LNHDA and CDR2 SQIVND (reference sequence). V lost 9 bases, J lost 3 bases, and 11 bases lay in between. CDR3 sequence (DNA): TGTGCCAGCCCAAGGACAGACACTGAAGCTTTCTTT. Translating gives CASPRTDTEAFF.

The rearrangement joins TRBV29-1 to TRBJ2-3; TRBD2 aligns across 8 bases. Per germline, CDR1 SQVTM and CDR2 ANQGSEA. V was clipped by 5 bases and J by 4 bases; unmatched bases: 8. The CDR3 runs to 14 residues. The CDR3 nucleotides read TGCAGCGTTAACCCGGGAGGGCCGGCAGATACGCAGTATTTT. Protein product: CSVNPGGPADTQYF.

This clone was observed a single time. The chain couples TRBV7-9 to TRBJ1-5; D is undetermined. The CDR3 is 13 residues long. The germline V gene encodes CDR1 SEHNR and CDR2 FQNEAQ (reference sequence). Between the trimmed V and J ends, which lost 7 bases and 4 bases, there was a span of 11 bases. CDR3 loop: CASTKDGNQPQHF. In DNA, the CDR3 is TGTGCCAGCACAAAAGACGGTAATCAGCCCCAGCATTTT.

This clone was observed a single time. V is TRBV11-2 and J is TRBJ2-2; D unresolved. Germline lookup yields CDR1 SGHAT and CDR2 FQNNGV. The CDR3 extends over 13 amino acids. Deletions cut 4 bases from V and 7 bases from J, with 10 bases between. Here the CDR3 reads CASSSQIGGELFF. The CDR3 region has the DNA TGTGCCAGCAGCTCACAGATTGGCGGGGAGCTGTTTTTT.

This sequence joins TRBV5-1 and TRBJ2-5, with a tentative D call TRBD1 (6 bases). Germline CDR1 and CDR2: SGHRS and YFSETQ. The CDR3 has 15 amino acids. The V end lost 4 bases, the J end lost 4 bases, and 17 bases lay between the germline ends. Written as DNA, the CDR3 is TGCGCCAGCAGCAGCGCTAGGACAGTTCTAGAGACCCAGTACTTC. This sequence encodes CASSSARTVLETQYF.

The chain is built from TRBV5-1 and TRBJ1-1, with 9 bases matching TRBD1. Trimming cost V 0 bases and J 6 bases; bases outside gene matches: 6. The CDR3 is made up of 15 amino acids. Germline loops: CDR1 SGHRS, CDR2 YFSETQ. The CDR3: CASSLAGGQGAEAFF. As DNA, the CDR3 is TGCGCCAGCAGCTTGGCGGGGGGACAGGGCGCTGAAGCTTTCTTT.